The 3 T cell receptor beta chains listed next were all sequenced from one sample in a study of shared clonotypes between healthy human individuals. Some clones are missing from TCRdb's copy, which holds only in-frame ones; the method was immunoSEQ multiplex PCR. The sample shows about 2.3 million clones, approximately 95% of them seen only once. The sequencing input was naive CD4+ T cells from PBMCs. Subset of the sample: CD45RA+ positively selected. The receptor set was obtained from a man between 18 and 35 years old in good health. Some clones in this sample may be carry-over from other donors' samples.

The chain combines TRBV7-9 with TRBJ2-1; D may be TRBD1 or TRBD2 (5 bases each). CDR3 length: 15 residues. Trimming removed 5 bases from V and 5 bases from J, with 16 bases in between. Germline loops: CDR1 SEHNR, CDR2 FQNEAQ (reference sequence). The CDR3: CASSRDPRGNNEQFF. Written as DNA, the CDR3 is TGTGCCAGCAGCCGGGACCCCCGAGGGAACAATGAGCAGTTCTTC.

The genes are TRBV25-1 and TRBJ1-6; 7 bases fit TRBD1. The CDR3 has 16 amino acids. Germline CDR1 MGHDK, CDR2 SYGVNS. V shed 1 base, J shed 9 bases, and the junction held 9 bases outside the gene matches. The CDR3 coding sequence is TGTGCCAGCAGTGAATTCCCTGACAGGGCAAGTTCACCCCTCCACTTT. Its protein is CASSEFPDRASSPLHF. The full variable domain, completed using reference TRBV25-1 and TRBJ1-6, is EADIYQTPRYLVIGTGKKITLECSQTMGHDKMYWYQQDPGMELHLIHYSYGVNSTEKGDLSSESTVSRIRTEHFPLTLESARPSHTSQYLCASSEFPDRASSPLHFGNGTRLTVT.

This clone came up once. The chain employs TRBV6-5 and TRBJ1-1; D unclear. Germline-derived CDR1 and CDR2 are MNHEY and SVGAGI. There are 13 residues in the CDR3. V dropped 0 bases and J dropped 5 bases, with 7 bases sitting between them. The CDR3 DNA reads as TGTGCCAGCAGTTACTCGACCGGGACTGAAGCTTTCTTT. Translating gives CASSYSTGTEAFF.